What follows are 32 T cell receptor beta chains derived from one specimen sequenced in a study of a mutant IDH1 vaccine in newly diagnosed glioma. Time point described: baseline, week 1 (first vaccination visit). Indicated treatment: pre-vaccination baseline after standard-of-care therapy. Data came from immunoSEQ multiplex PCR; TCRdb stores just in-frame clones and leaves some out. The top ten clones hold roughly 5.9% of a sample with 20,000 to 25,000 clones, around 82% of them seen once. Source: PBMCs, taken from a glioma patient treated with radiotherapy, temozolomide or both. These receptors were collected from a man in his forties with glioma.

This clone was counted once. CDR3 sequence: CASKVGSTSYEQYF. As DNA, the CDR3 is TGTGCCAGCAAAGTAGGGAGTACATCCTACGAGCAGTACTTC. This chain links TRBV2 with TRBJ2-7; tentative D call: TRBD2 (5 bases). The CDR3 consists of 14 residues. Trimming pared 7 bases from V and 1 base from J, leaving 14 bases between. Germline V gene data show CDR1 as SNHLY and CDR2 as FYNNEI.

This clone was found once. The chain uses TRBV7-9 and TRBJ2-1; a weak D match, TRBD2 (7 bases). The CDR3 is made up of 13 amino acids. V was shortened by 2 bases and J by 10 bases, with 12 bases between the two germline ends. Germline-derived CDR1 and CDR2 are SEHNR and FQNEAQ (reference sequence). The CDR3 DNA sequence: TGTGCCAGCAGCTTAATGGGGGGGGCGGAGCAGTTCTTC. This translates into CASSLMGGAEQFF.

J is TRBJ2-3 and V is TRBV5-6, with D possibly TRBD1 on 5 matching bases. From germline, CDR1 is SGHDT and CDR2 YYEEEE. Trimming removed 5 bases at V and 2 bases at J, with 9 bases between. There are 13 residues in the CDR3. The CDR3 DNA sequence: TGTGCCAGCAGGGGGCGGTTCACAGATACGCAGTATTTT. It yields the protein CASRGRFTDTQYF.

V gene TRBV6-6 combines with J gene TRBJ2-3, with TRBD2 identical over 7 bases. The germline V gene has CDR1 MNHNY and CDR2 SVGAGI (reference sequence). V dropped 0 bases and J dropped 6; count of bases not matched to a gene: 0. The length of the CDR3 is 13 residues. The CDR3 here is CASSYSGGDTQYF. The DNA for the CDR3 is TGTGCCAGCAGTTACTCGGGGGGGGATACGCAGTATTTT.

This clone appeared a single time. For the CDR3, the DNA is TGTGCCAGCAGCGACTCGAACAGGGTGGTTCAGCCCCAGCATTTT. Translation gives CASSDSNRVVQPQHF. The rearrangement joins TRBV6-1 to TRBJ1-5, with D perhaps matching TRBD1 (6 bases). The CDR3 has 15 amino acids. Trimming removed 6 bases from V and 6 bases from J, with 18 bases in between. Germline V gene data show CDR1 as MNHNS and CDR2 as SASEGT.

This chain links TRBV4-3 with TRBJ1-2, with 9 bases fitting TRBD1. The germline gives CDR1 LGHNA, CDR2 YSLEER. Losses at the gene ends were 4 bases for V and 0 bases for J; bases not matched to a gene: 0. This CDR3 region has 14 residues. CDR3 in amino acids: CASSRQGANYGYTF. The CDR3 region has the DNA TGCGCCAGCAGCCGACAGGGGGCTAACTATGGCTACACCTTC.

This clone was seen just once. J is TRBJ1-1 and V is TRBV7-9, with D unclear. Germline loops: CDR1 SEHNR, CDR2 FQNEAQ (reference sequence). Between the trimmed V and J ends, which lost 1 base and 1 base, there was a span of 16 bases. This CDR3 is 17 amino acids long. CDR3 in amino acids: CASSLEFGRGPNTEAFF. The CDR3 DNA sequence: TGTGCCAGCAGCTTAGAGTTTGGGAGAGGGCCGAACACTGAAGCTTTCTTT.

The genes are TRBV5-4 and TRBJ2-5, with 10 bases identical to TRBD1. The V gene's germline CDR1 is SGHNT and CDR2 YYREEE (reference sequence). V lost 4 bases, J lost 5 bases, and 8 bases stayed unmatched. The CDR3 length is 15 residues. CDR3 DNA: TGTGCCAGCAGCGACCGTTCGACAGGGGGCGAGACCCAGTACTTC. The encoded protein is CASSDRSTGGETQYF.

The DNA of the CDR3 is TGTGCCAGCAGCGTGGACAGGTACAATGAGCAGTTCTTC. It yields the protein CASSVDRYNEQFF. The V call is TRBV5-6, the J call TRBJ2-1; 7 bases line up with TRBD1. The V gene's germline CDR1 is SGHDT and CDR2 YYEEEE. V was clipped by 4 bases and J by 4 bases; unmatched bases: 2. The CDR3 covers 13 residues.

This clone showed up just once. The J gene is TRBJ2-2, the V gene TRBV2, with D perhaps matching TRBD1 or TRBD2 (5 bases each). Between the trimmed V and J ends, which lost 8 bases and 4 bases, there was a span of 11 bases. The CDR3 length is 13 residues. Looked up from germline, CDR1 is SNHLY and CDR2 is FYNNEI. CDR3 in amino acids: CASLPGRTGELFF. The CDR3 DNA follows: TGTGCCAGCCTTCCGGGACGCACCGGGGAGCTGTTTTTT.

The gene calls are TRBV10-3 and TRBJ1-1; D is ambiguous. Germline V gene data show CDR1 as ENHRY and CDR2 as SYGVKD. The CDR3 is 15 residues long. V shed 3 bases and J shed 7 bases, with 18 bases lying between them. CDR3 in DNA: TGTGCCATCAGTGAAGAAGTAGGCCCCGGGATTGAAGCTTTCTTT. Its protein is CAISEEVGPGIEAFF.

The chain recombines TRBV5-6 with TRBJ2-5, with 8 bases fitting TRBD1. Germline loops: CDR1 SGHDT, CDR2 YYEEEE. V shed 0 bases and J 3 bases; nucleotides not matched to a gene: 4. This CDR3 has 15 residues. CDR3 amino acids: CASSLARTGKETQYF. Written as DNA, the CDR3 is TGTGCCAGCAGCTTGGCAAGGACAGGGAAAGAGACCCAGTACTTC.

The chain has TRBV7-2 and TRBJ1-2; 8 positions match TRBD1. Trimming cost V 5 bases and J 3 bases; bases outside gene matches: 8. The CDR3 length is 15 residues. The germline V gene has CDR1 SGHTA and CDR2 FQGNSA. In DNA form, the CDR3 reads TGTGCCAGCAGCCCTAGGACAGGGAGCGACTATGGCTACACCTTC. Amino acids: CASSPRTGSDYGYTF.

The chain is built from TRBV6-1 and TRBJ2-7; no definite D call. CDR3 length equals 15 residues. The V end was cut by 0 bases, the J end by 0 bases, with 9 bases between. Germline-derived CDR1 and CDR2 are MNHNS and SASEGT. The CDR3 nucleotides read TGTGCCAGCAGTGAAGCCGGGCATCTCTCCTACGAGCAGTACTTC. This codes for CASSEAGHLSYEQYF.

V and J are TRBV29-1 and TRBJ2-7, with 8 bases fitting TRBD1. CDR3 size: 13 residues. The germline gives CDR1 SQVTM, CDR2 ANQGSEA. The ends lost 5 bases at V and 0 bases at J; junction bases unmatched: 3. For the CDR3, the DNA is TGCAGCGTTTGGGACAGGAGCTCCTACGAGCAGTACTTC. Protein: CSVWDRSSYEQYF.

The chain couples TRBV4-2 to TRBJ1-5, with D tentatively TRBD1 (5 bases). With 3 bases removed from V and 5 bases from J, the gap between germline ends came to 8 bases. Germline-derived CDR1 and CDR2 are LGHNA and YNFKEQ. The CDR3 has 13 amino acids. The CDR3 reads CASSQGGDQPQHF. The CDR3 bases are TGTGCCAGCAGCCAGGGGGGTGATCAGCCCCAGCATTTT.

V gene TRBV5-1 combines with J gene TRBJ2-7; D not certain. Deletions cut 0 bases from V and 5 bases from J, with 24 bases between. CDR3 length equals 18 residues. Germline loops: CDR1 SGHRS, CDR2 YFSETQ. CDR3 loop: CASSLAPLGLSTLDEQYF. In DNA, the CDR3 is TGCGCCAGCAGCTTGGCCCCCTTGGGTCTGTCAACCCTCGACGAGCAGTACTTC.

The chain recombines TRBV4-1 with TRBJ2-5; D remains unclear. CDR3 size: 14 residues. V was trimmed by 0 bases and J by 3 bases, leaving 8 bases between them. CDR1 is MGHRA and CDR2 is YSYEKL in the germline V gene. This chain's CDR3 is CASSQDWLEETQYF. The CDR3 region has the DNA TGCGCCAGCAGCCAAGATTGGCTAGAAGAGACCCAGTACTTC.

In this sample, this clone is medium-sized. The CDR3 region is CASSILGAGAQHF. The CDR3 DNA follows: TGTGCCAGTAGTATACTGGGGGCGGGGGCCCAGCATTTT. The chain employs TRBV19 and TRBJ1-5, with TRBD1 as a possible D gene (6 bases). The CDR3 length is 13 residues. From germline, CDR1 is LNHDA and CDR2 SQIVND (reference sequence). Trimming took 2 bases from V and 11 from J, leaving 13 bases between them.

DNA for the CDR3: TGTGCCAGCGTACCCTCTCCGGGGAATAATGAAAAACTGTTTTTT. Encoded protein: CASVPSPGNNEKLFF. V is TRBV2 and J is TRBJ1-4; D gene uncertain. The CDR3 loop spans 15 amino acids. V was cut by 8 bases and J by 4 bases, with 17 bases left in between. The V gene's germline CDR1 is SNHLY and CDR2 FYNNEI.

V is TRBV30 and J is TRBJ1-2, with TRBD1 matching 10 bases. Per the germline V gene, CDR1 is GTSNPN and CDR2 is SVGIG (reference sequence). CDR3 size: 13 residues. V gave up 2 bases and J gave up 4 bases; unmatched junction bases: 1. The CDR3 coding sequence is TGTGCCTGGAGTCGGACAGGGGGCTATGGCTACACCTTC. The encoded protein is CAWSRTGGYGYTF.

This chain connects TRBV28 to TRBJ2-7; 7 nucleotides align to TRBD1. Germline V gene data show CDR1 as MDHEN and CDR2 as SYDVKM. CDR3 length: 14 residues. Here the CDR3 DNA reads TGTGCTGCCCTTACAAAGGGACAGACCTACGAGCAGTACTTC. Translation gives CAALTKGQTYEQYF. Combining the CDR3 with reference TRBV28 and TRBJ2-7 gives the whole variable domain DVKVTQSSRYLVKRTGEKVFLECVQDMDHENMFWYRQDPGLGLRLIYFSYDVKMKEKGDIPEGYSVSREKKERFSLILESASTNQTSMYLCAALTKGQTYEQYFGPGTRLTVT.

The V and J genes are TRBV5-4 and TRBJ2-3, with TRBD2 as a possible D gene (6 bases). Germline V gives CDR1 SGHNT, CDR2 YYREEE (reference sequence). Trimming removed 2 bases at V and 4 bases at J, with 14 bases between. The CDR3 has 15 amino acids. In DNA, the CDR3 is TGTGCCAGCAGCTTTCGGCGGGGACTTCCAGATACGCAGTATTTT. It specifies CASSFRRGLPDTQYF.

This sequence joins TRBV6-5 and TRBJ1-1, with no clear D. V lost 0 bases to trimming and J lost 7 bases, with 12 bases between them. Germline CDR1 is MNHEY and CDR2 is SVGAGI. CDR3 length: 14 amino acids. The CDR3 region is CASSYSGSLHEAFF. The CDR3 DNA follows: TGTGCCAGCAGTTACTCAGGGAGCCTCCATGAAGCTTTCTTT.

J is TRBJ1-3 and V is TRBV4-1; 7 positions match TRBD1. Germline trimming cut 6 bases from V and 0 bases from J; bases unmatched to any gene: 5. CDR1 is MGHRA and CDR2 is YSYEKL in the germline V gene. The CDR3 runs to 15 residues. CDR3 in DNA: TGCGCCAGCAGGGTACAGGGGAGCTCTGGAAACACCATATATTTT. It translates to CASRVQGSSGNTIYF.

The V gene is TRBV2, the J gene TRBJ2-3; tentative D call: TRBD2 (6 bases). Germline V gene lookup returns CDR1 SNHLY and CDR2 FYNNEI. Trimming removed 7 bases from V and 3 bases from J, with 17 bases in between. The CDR3 runs 15 residues. The CDR3 DNA reads as TGTGCCAGCACCGAGGAGGGGATTCCGACAGATACGCAGTATTTT. Its protein is CASTEEGIPTDTQYF.

The chain joins TRBV11-2 to TRBJ2-7; 8 positions agree with TRBD2. The V gene end was trimmed by 5 bases and the J gene end by 6 bases; junction bases not matched to a gene: 12. The CDR3 loop spans 15 amino acids. Germline values: CDR1 SGHAT, CDR2 FQNNGV. The CDR3 loop reads CASSQFSGILSEQYF. CDR3 in DNA: TGTGCCAGCAGCCAGTTTAGCGGGATCCTTAGCGAGCAGTACTTC. Together with reference TRBV11-2 and TRBJ2-7, the CDR3 gives the full variable domain: EAGVAQSPRYKIIEKRQSVAFWCNPISGHATLYWYQQILGQGPKLLIQFQNNGVVDDSQLPKDRFSAERLKGVDSTLKIQPAKLEDSAVYLCASSQFSGILSEQYFGPGTRLTVT.

V and J are TRBV5-4 and TRBJ2-5, with D perhaps TRBD1 (6 bases). The CDR3 is 13 amino acids. The V and J ends lost 4 bases and 5 bases respectively, with 12 bases between them. Germline CDR1 SGHNT, CDR2 YYREEE (reference sequence). The DNA of the CDR3 is TGTGCCAGCAGCAGGACAGCCGGGGAGACCCAGTACTTC. Translation: CASSRTAGETQYF.

This chain links TRBV13 with TRBJ1-5, with D maybe TRBD1 (5 bases). The CDR3 length is 13 residues. Trimming stripped 7 bases from V and 4 bases from J, with 11 bases between. CDR1 is PRHDT and CDR2 is FYEKMQ in the germline V gene (reference sequence). The CDR3 DNA reads TGTGCCAGCATCTACGGGGGAAATCAGCCCCAGCATTTT. It specifies CASIYGGNQPQHF.

The rearrangement joins TRBV5-1 to TRBJ2-4; the D gene could be TRBD1 or TRBD2 (5 bases each). The V end was cut by 4 bases, the J end by 7 bases, with 15 bases between. The germline CDR1 and CDR2 sequences are SGHRS and YFSETQ. The CDR3 totals 14 residues. DNA for the CDR3: TGCGCCAGCAGCCGGGGCGAGGTGAACAACATTCAGTACTTC. Encoded protein: CASSRGEVNNIQYF.

This chain connects TRBV4-1 to TRBJ1-1; D ambiguous. The CDR3 length is 15 residues. Germline-derived CDR1 and CDR2 are MGHRA and YSYEKL. Deletions cut 1 base from V and 4 bases from J, with 13 bases between. CDR3 in amino acids: CASSQVERVSTEAFF. CDR3 nucleotide sequence: TGCGCCAGCAGCCAAGTGGAGAGGGTCTCCACTGAAGCTTTCTTT.

The chain combines TRBV7-9 with TRBJ2-7; 7 bases are shared with TRBD2. The CDR3 spans 12 residues. Unmatched junction bases numbered 2, after V lost 5 bases and J lost 4 bases. Germline lookup yields CDR1 SEHNR and CDR2 FQNEAQ (reference sequence). CDR3 sequence (DNA): TGTGCCAGCAGCCACGGGAGGTACGAGCAGTACTTC. Protein product: CASSHGRYEQYF.